Shown below are 2 T cell receptor beta chains from a single sample sequenced in a study of OX40 agonist ivuxolimab in advanced cancers. TCRdb keeps only in-frame clones here, not all; method: immunoSEQ multiplex PCR. The top ten hold roughly 4.8% of the sample, which has some 57,000 clones, 90% seen once. The specimen comprised CD4+ or CD8+ T cells sorted from blood, sampled in a trial of the OX40 agonist ivuxolimab. Every receptor here comes from an adult with an advanced solid tumor such as melanoma, head and neck, liver or kidney cancer.

J is TRBJ2-3 and V is TRBV10-3, with D possibly matching TRBD1 (5 bases). CDR1 is ENHRY and CDR2 is SYGVKD in the germline V gene. Trimming left V 8 bases short and J 2 bases short, with 17 bases between. The CDR3 spans 15 residues. The CDR3, as DNA: TGTGCCATCCTTGACGGCGACAGAGCCACAGATACGCAGTATTTT. It is translated as CAILDGDRATDTQYF.

The chain links TRBV2 to TRBJ1-2, with D hard to call. From germline, CDR1 is SNHLY and CDR2 FYNNEI. Trimming pared 4 bases from V and 5 bases from J, leaving 14 bases between. The CDR3 totals 14 residues. For the CDR3, the DNA is TGTGCCAGCAGTGGACTTTTTGCGATGTATGGCTACACCTTC. This gives the protein CASSGLFAMYGYTF.